This T cell receptor (delta chain) appears in the sequencing data of a study of TRDV2 sequences in healthy donors (dated by TCRdb to about 2020). With respect to the entire study: More than 15 single-cell-derived gamma9delta2 T cell clones spanning the full range of antitumor activity were TCR-sequenced and traced within the bulk repertoire. On the study overall, not on this receptor specifically: The observed TCRdelta repertoires were found to be highly focused, yet no correlation was observed between clonotype frequency and the antitumor functional potential of the respective clone. Several highly reactive clones had TCRdelta clonotypes that appeared rare, since those clonotypes could not be detected in the bulk sequencing data from the donors of those clones.

As to this clone: Its antigen is unknown. The amino acid sequence in TCRdb belongs to a much larger clone and departs from this DNA's translation at residue 5, likely a sequencing read error; the sequence shown is translated from the DNA.

Bulk sequencing of complete TCR delta chain (Vdelta2) repertoires was performed to track the frequency of functionally characterized gamma9delta2 T cell clones. Peripheral blood of anonymous healthy donors was obtained by purchase from the Dutch blood bank. The gamma9delta2 T cells analyzed in the study were derived from peripheral blood of healthy donors. The library was made by PCR. Reads for this sample came from an Illumina MiSeq. For the original study's pipeline: When TRDV repertoire clonotype frequencies were reported, clonotypes represented by only a single read were excluded. After TCRdb called clones again from the public reads with CATT, rows with identical DNA were merged. What appears here as the V and J calls and clone size reflects TCRdb's work, not the paper's. Counted in this sample were about 1,600 delta-chain clones; 16% of them appeared once. Less than 75% of the sample lies in the top ten.

Looking up the germline V gene yields CDR1 GEAIGNYY and CDR2 EKD. Inclusive of the bounding cysteine and phenylalanine, the CDR3 is 15 residues long. The kept DNA is CDR3 alone, 45 bases in frame from the first base. V was cut back by 2 bases and J by 7 bases, leaving a gap of 19 bases between them. Source material: Vd2+ gamma-delta T cells from blood. Reading the label with the study, this specimen's cell subset or site is: TCR Vdelta2-expressing (gamma9delta2) T cells. This chain is built from TRDV2 and TRDJ1; a weak D assignment points to TRDD2 (5 bases agree). The receptor comes from a human donor in good health. The sequenced DNA: TGTGCCTGTGACAACGTTTCCTCCCCAAGAGGTAAACTCATCTTT. Its translation reads: CACDNVSSPRGKLIF.